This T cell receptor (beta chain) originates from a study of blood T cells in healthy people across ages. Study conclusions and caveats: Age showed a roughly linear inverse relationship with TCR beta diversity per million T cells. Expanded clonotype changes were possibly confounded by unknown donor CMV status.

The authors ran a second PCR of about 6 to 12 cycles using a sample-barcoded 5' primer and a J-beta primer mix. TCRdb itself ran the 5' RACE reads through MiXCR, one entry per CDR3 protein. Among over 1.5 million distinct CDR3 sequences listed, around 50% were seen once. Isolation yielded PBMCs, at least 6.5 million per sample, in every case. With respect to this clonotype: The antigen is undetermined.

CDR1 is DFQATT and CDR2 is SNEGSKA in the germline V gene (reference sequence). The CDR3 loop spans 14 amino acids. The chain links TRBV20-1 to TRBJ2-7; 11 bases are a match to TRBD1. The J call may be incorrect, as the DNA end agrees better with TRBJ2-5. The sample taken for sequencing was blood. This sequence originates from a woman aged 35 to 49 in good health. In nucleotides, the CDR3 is TGCAGTGCTACAGGACAGGGGGCTTATGAGACCCAGTACTTC. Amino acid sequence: CSATGQGAYETQYF.